Below, one T cell receptor beta chain is given with its context. As originally analysed: After removing out-of-frame reads, around 2 million distinct TCRbeta sequences remained. Only in-frame clones appear in the TCRdb table, and some are missing; sequencing was by immunoSEQ multiplex PCR. D and trimming come from the DNA, and the V and J calls and clone size come from that table. Of around 54,000 clones listed, 60% to 75% were seen once; the top ten hold around 2.5%. Germline CDR1 and CDR2: SGDLS and YYNGEE. The CDR3 covers 14 residues. The junction had 4 bases not matched to a gene; V was cut back by 4 bases and J by 7 bases. The data stem from a study of memory CD4+ T cells and cytomegalovirus serostatus. Study context: Healthy Belgian adult donors included nine or ten CMV-positive and 24 CMV-negative people.

The sort gate was single viable CD3+CD4+CD8-CD45RO+ cells for memory CD4+ T cells. CMV serostatus came from serum IgG against pp150, pp28, p38, p52. Total CD4+ T cells were enriched by CD4 positive selection. The chain uses TRBV9 and TRBJ2-2, with 10 bases identical to TRBD2. Sample: memory CD4+ T cells from blood. The TCR originated in an adult in good health and CMV-seropositive. CDR3 residues: CASSTRLAGGELFF. For the CDR3, the DNA is TGTGCCAGCAGCACGCGACTAGCGGGCGGGGAGCTGTTTTTT.